This T cell receptor beta chain stems from a study of T cell responses to AZD1222 COVID-19 vaccine. Concerning this clone itself: Its antigen remains unknown.

The V gene's germline CDR1 is SGHDT and CDR2 YYEEEE. The CDR3 spans 15 residues. After removal of 2 bases from V and 4 bases from J, the junction contained 5 bases not matched to a gene. Assay used: immunoSEQ multiplex PCR; TCRdb lists only in-frame clones, some missing. Here the sample spans more than 85,000 clones, more than 75% being singletons. Study-wide results and limits: There were repertoire samples only from the period after the peak T cell response.

The V and J genes are TRBV5-6 and TRBJ2-3; 9 bases line up with TRBD2. The origin of this receptor is an adult in good health. Source: peripheral blood, taken on day 0 of AZD1222 vaccination. CDR3 DNA: TGTGCCAGCAGCTTTGGCGGGGGGGCCTCAGATACGCAGTATTTT. Protein product: CASSFGGGASDTQYF.